These 11 T cell receptor beta chains were sequenced from one sample in a study of OX40 agonist ivuxolimab in advanced cancers. Sequencing was performed with immunoSEQ multiplex PCR; in TCRdb, only in-frame clones are kept and a portion is missing. The data hold about 75,000 clones, with about 86% observed a single time. Material: CD4+ or CD8+ T cells sorted from blood, obtained in a trial of the OX40 agonist ivuxolimab. These receptors all come from an adult with an advanced solid tumor such as melanoma, head and neck, liver or kidney cancer.

This clone was recorded only once. The chain joins TRBV6-1 to TRBJ1-3; 9 nucleotides align to TRBD1. With 8 bases clipped from V and 3 bases from J, the junction kept 8 bases outside the gene matches. This CDR3 spans 15 amino acids. Germline loops: CDR1 MNHNS, CDR2 SASEGT. CDR3 sequence reads: CASGQGTSSGNTIYF. CDR3 coding DNA: TGTGCCAGCGGACAGGGGACTAGCAGTGGAAACACCATATATTTT.

This sequence joins TRBV5-5 and TRBJ2-3; D possibly matches TRBD1 or TRBD2 (6 bases each). In germline, CDR1 is SGHKS, CDR2 YYEKEE (reference sequence). Trimming pared 5 bases from V and 4 bases from J, leaving 17 bases between. This CDR3 is 15 amino acids long. The CDR3 bases are TGTGCCAGCAGGTATGGGGGGAGGACAGCAGATACGCAGTATTTT. Amino acid sequence: CASRYGGRTADTQYF.

This clone was detected a few times. The rearrangement uses TRBV7-2 and TRBJ1-5, with 8 nucleotides matching TRBD1. The CDR3 covers 15 residues. Trimming at V came to 2 bases and at J to 1 base, leaving 1 base not matched to a gene. CDR1 and CDR2 from the germline V gene are SGHTA and FQGNSA. In DNA form, the CDR3 reads TGTGCCAGCAGCTTAAACAGGGGGAGCAATCAGCCCCAGCATTTT. Its translation: CASSLNRGSNQPQHF.

The V call is TRBV14, the J call TRBJ2-3; 9 nucleotides align to TRBD1. V lost 4 bases, J lost 5 bases, and 7 bases stayed unmatched. The germline V gene has CDR1 SGHDN and CDR2 FVKESK. The CDR3 extends over 15 amino acids. CDR3 in amino acids: CASSLYRGRGDTQYF. DNA of the CDR3: TGTGCCAGCAGCCTCTACAGGGGGCGCGGAGATACGCAGTATTTT.

J is TRBJ2-1 and V is TRBV6-6, with TRBD1 matching 9 bases. The CDR3 extends over 14 amino acids. Germline V gives CDR1 MNHNY, CDR2 SVGAGI (reference sequence). Trimming removed 6 bases from V and 5 bases from J; junction bases left unmatched: 5. The CDR3: CASRMGTGNNEQFF. The CDR3 DNA sequence: TGTGCCAGCAGGATGGGGACAGGGAACAATGAGCAGTTCTTC.

This chain uses TRBV9 with TRBJ2-5, with D possibly being TRBD1 (5 bases). Germline V CDR1 and CDR2: SGDLS, YYNGEE. With 5 bases removed from V and 2 bases from J, the gap between germline ends came to 13 bases. This CDR3 spans 14 amino acids. CDR3 sequence: CASSRAGSQETQYF. The DNA for the CDR3 is TGTGCCAGCAGTCGGGCAGGGTCACAAGAGACCCAGTACTTC.

This clone occurred once. The chain recombines TRBV2 with TRBJ2-1, with 7 bases lining up with TRBD1. The length of the CDR3 is 15 residues. The V gene end was trimmed by 5 bases and the J gene end by 2 bases; junction bases not matched to a gene: 6. Per the germline V gene, CDR1 is SNHLY and CDR2 is FYNNEI. The CDR3 is CASSLQGPPYNEQFF. The CDR3 DNA is TGTGCCAGCAGTCTACAGGGGCCCCCCTACAATGAGCAGTTCTTC.

The genes are TRBV6-5 and TRBJ1-1; 7 bases line up with TRBD1. After removal of 5 bases from V and 8 bases from J, the junction contained 11 bases not matched to a gene. Germline-derived CDR1 and CDR2 are MNHEY and SVGAGI. This CDR3 contains 14 residues. The CDR3 DNA reads TGTGCCAGCAGTGTAATAACCCTGGACAGGGAAGCTTTCTTT. Protein: CASSVITLDREAFF.

The rearrangement joins TRBV19 to TRBJ1-2; TRBD1 matches at 8 bases. J was trimmed by 0 bases and V by 6 bases; bases with no gene match: 0. CDR3 length: 13 residues. Per germline, CDR1 LNHDA and CDR2 SQIVND (reference sequence). DNA of the CDR3: TGTGCCAGTAGGGACAGGGCTAACTATGGCTACACCTTC. Amino acids: CASRDRANYGYTF.

This chain joins TRBV2 and TRBJ2-3; 8 nucleotides agree with TRBD1. The CDR3 runs 15 residues. With V trimmed by 5 bases and J by 3 bases, 7 bases remained unmatched. CDR1 is SNHLY, CDR2 FYNNEI, per germline. CDR3 in amino acids: CASSPQGAGTDTQYF. As DNA, the CDR3 is TGTGCCAGCAGTCCGCAGGGGGCCGGGACAGATACGCAGTATTTT.

This clone was picked up a small number of times. The V call is TRBV5-6, the J call TRBJ1-2; tentatively, D is TRBD1 (6 bases). V was trimmed by 4 bases and J by 7 bases, leaving 17 bases between them. The CDR3 has 14 residues. CDR1 is SGHDT and CDR2 is YYEEEE in the germline V gene. DNA for the CDR3: TGTGCCAGCAGCCCTCTCAGGGGCGAGGGTGGCTACACCTTC. Translated, it gives CASSPLRGEGGYTF.